The T cell receptor (beta chain) under discussion was sequenced for a study of blood T cell repertoires in COVID-19 (dated by TCRdb to the early 2020s). Regarding the complete study: Collaborator samples came from the United States, Italy and Spain and covered acute and convalescent phases of COVID-19. Sample metadata almost always included a de-identified subject ID, COVID-19 status, age in years and sex. Where available, HLA class I and class II types were obtained from metadata supplied by the sample provider rather than from assay-based typing. The material from the prospective study consisted of cDNA or gDNA derived from T cells, B-cell-depleted T cells, or PBMCs. Samples were obtained from the ongoing ImmuneRACE study (first 160 participants) and from roughly 1,300 subjects provided by 6 global collaborators. The dataset comprised deeply sampled blood TCRbeta repertoires from subjects exposed to, actively infected with, or recovered from COVID-19. The repertoires were released in a freely available public database meant as a resource for research on the immune response to SARS-CoV-2.

TCRbeta CDR3 regions were amplified from genomic DNA by means of the immunoSEQ Assay, a bias-controlled multiplex PCR. In the original analysis: Within the assay, amplification of reference gene primers was used to estimate how many nucleated cells each sample contained. To quantify the absolute abundance of each unique TCRbeta CDR3 rearrangement, sequence reads were collapsed and filtered. For each sample, productive Simpson clonality was calculated as the square root of Simpson's diversity index over productive rearrangements. In TCRdb, the immuneACCESS table is reduced to in-frame sequences with V and J assigned. These tables do not hold every clone; where another copy was compared, an unresolved V gene accounts for under half, and the others remain unexplained. V, J and clone size derive from that table, while D and trimming were established from the DNA sequence. The sample yields approximately 470,000 clones; approximately 86% were counted once. The ten largest make up under 0.85% of the sample.

Study-wide conclusions, independent of this receptor: Clinical and demographic metadata were provided uncurated, with the amount varying by source and participant.

Participants in the prospective study were aged about 18 to 89 years, lived in 20 to 30 United States geographic areas, and enrolled through a virtual design. In the prospective study, cohorts were assigned on the basis of participant-reported clinical history obtained from a screening survey and a study questionnaire. For ImmuneRACE Cohort 3, a participant was defined as recovered based on two consecutive negative NP/OP PCR tests, clearance by a healthcare professional, or resolution of symptoms. In the prospective study, whole blood, serum and a nasopharyngeal or oropharyngeal swab were collected from each participant by mobile phlebotomists. Additional blood draws and questionnaires over an approximately 2-month period could optionally be provided by prospective study participants. Prospective study blood samples were shipped either frozen or at room temperature before DNA extraction. Points on this clone: The specificity of this receptor is unknown. No quality values exist for individual bases; no much larger clone is one base distant.

The sequencing sample was made of PBMCs or T cells enriched from blood (not recorded which). This TCR came from a woman younger than 30 who had recovered from COVID-19.

CDR3 sequence: CASSPGQGALGYGYTF. The sequence in DNA is TGTGCCAGTAGTCCTGGGCAGGGGGCGCTGGGCTATGGCTACACCTTC. The chain uses TRBV19 and TRBJ1-2; 8 central bases correspond to TRBD1. The CDR3 goes from the cysteine to the phenylalanine over 16 residues. The sequence is cut down to CDR3 DNA, 48 bases in frame from base 1. V lost 5 bases and J lost 4 bases, and the count of bases not matched to a germline gene is 12. The CDR1 and CDR2 encoded by the germline V gene (reference sequence) are LNHDA and SQIVND.